One and the same sample provided the 23 T cell receptor beta chains below, sequenced in a study of cytomegalovirus exposure and HLA in healthy donors. Primers included in the PCR were 60 Vbeta and 13 Jbeta primers. Produced via immunoSEQ multiplex PCR; TCRdb's table is partial and in-frame only. The sample holds around 150,000 clones, 79% seen once. Material for sequencing was PBMCs. All receptors derive from a man in his forties or fifties in good health and CMV-seropositive.

A word on this clone: The junction shows a germline mismatch at one end, possibly a read error. This chain connects TRBV7-9 to TRBJ1-5; D ambiguous. CDR1 is SEHNR, CDR2 FQNEAQ, per germline (reference sequence). The CDR3 covers 13 residues. The CDR3 is CSSSFSSDQPQHF. Written as DNA, the CDR3 is TGTTCCAGCAGCTTTTCCAGTGATCAGCCCCAGCATTTT.

The chain has TRBV15 and TRBJ2-7; TRBD2 matches 9 bases. With V trimmed by 4 bases and J by 3 bases, 7 bases remained unmatched. CDR3 length: 15 residues. The germline CDR1 and CDR2 sequences are LNHNV and YYDKDF (reference sequence). The CDR3 region is CATSKTGTSFYEQYF. CDR3 DNA sequence: TGTGCCACCAGCAAGACCGGGACTAGCTTCTACGAGCAGTACTTC.

This clone was observed a handful of times. V usage is TRBV18 and J usage is TRBJ2-7; D is perhaps TRBD1 (6 bases). Per the germline V gene, CDR1 is KGHSH and CDR2 is LQKENI. The CDR3 consists of 15 residues. Trimming took off 0 bases at V and 6 bases at J, with 15 bases between the two ends. CDR3 DNA sequence: TGTGCCAGCTCACCACCGACAGGCCGTTCGGCCGAGCAGTACTTC. Translated: CASSPPTGRSAEQYF.

The chain is built from TRBV19 and TRBJ2-4, with 9 bases fitting TRBD1. V was pared by 1 base and J by 4 bases, with 5 bases of the junction left unmatched. Germline CDR1 reads LNHDA; CDR2 reads SQIVND (reference sequence). CDR3 length: 16 amino acids. The DNA of the CDR3 is TGTGCCAGTAGTATAGGATGGACAGGGGAAAAAAACATTCAGTACTTC. Its translation is CASSIGWTGEKNIQYF.

The chain uses TRBV4-1 and TRBJ2-7, with TRBD2 as a possible D gene (5 bases). CDR3 length equals 18 residues. In germline, CDR1 is MGHRA, CDR2 YSYEKL. Trimming left V 0 bases short and J 1 base short, with 19 bases between. The CDR3 spells CASSQEGTLAGESYEQYF. The CDR3 nucleotides read TGCGCCAGCAGCCAAGAAGGAACCCTAGCCGGGGAGTCCTACGAGCAGTACTTC.

V usage is TRBV10-3 and J usage is TRBJ1-6; the match to TRBD1 covers 7 bases. Looked up from germline, CDR1 is ENHRY and CDR2 is SYGVKD. The CDR3 length is 13 residues. Losses at the gene ends were 6 bases for V and 8 bases for J; bases not matched to a gene: 4. This CDR3 is CAIRGTEDSPLHF. The CDR3 nucleotides read TGTGCCATCAGAGGGACAGAAGATTCACCCCTCCACTTT.

The chain couples TRBV5-1 to TRBJ2-1; 10 bases align to TRBD1. The CDR3 runs to 17 residues. Germline-derived CDR1 and CDR2 are SGHRS and YFSETQ. J was trimmed by 7 bases and V by 7 bases; bases with no gene match: 17. The DNA for the CDR3 is TGCGCCAGCGGTAAAAACTCCGGGACAGGGGCCCAGAATGAGCAGTTCTTC. This sequence encodes CASGKNSGTGAQNEQFF.

This clone was counted a few times. V usage is TRBV25-1 and J usage is TRBJ1-4; D ambiguous. V was clipped by 0 bases and J by 10 bases, with 15 bases between them. Germline lookup yields CDR1 MGHDK and CDR2 SYGVNS. The CDR3 sequence is 15 residues long. The CDR3 region is CASSEYGDTQGKLFF. DNA of the CDR3: TGTGCCAGCAGTGAATATGGCGACACCCAAGGAAAACTGTTTTTT.

This sequence joins TRBV4-2 and TRBJ1-4, with 7 positions matching TRBD1. This CDR3 is 16 amino acids long. Trimming took 0 bases from V and 10 from J; bases not matched to a gene: 11. Germline lookup yields CDR1 LGHNA and CDR2 YNFKEQ. The CDR3 sequence: CASSQDSPTGIGKLFF. CDR3 DNA sequence: TGTGCCAGCAGCCAAGATAGTCCGACAGGGATAGGAAAACTGTTTTTT.

This chain links TRBV9 with TRBJ1-4; 11 bases are a match to TRBD1. The CDR3 loop spans 21 amino acids. The V gene's germline CDR1 is SGDLS and CDR2 YYNGEE. V was pared by 0 bases and J by 6 bases, with 19 bases of the junction left unmatched. The CDR3 DNA follows: TGTGCCAGCAGCGTAGAGCCTCTAAGGCTCCAGGGACAGGGGGAGGATGAAAAACTGTTTTTT. Residues: CASSVEPLRLQGQGEDEKLFF. The variable domain in full, with the rest retrieved from reference TRBV9 and TRBJ1-4, is DSGVTQTPKHLITATGQRVTLRCSPRSGDLSVYWYQQSLDQGLQFLIQYYNGEERAKGNILERFSAQQFPDLHSELNLSSLELGDSALYFCASSVEPLRLQGQGEDEKLFFGSGTQLSVL.

This rearrangement joins TRBV28 to TRBJ1-2; possibly TRBD1 for D (6 bases). Per the germline V gene, CDR1 is MDHEN and CDR2 is SYDVKM. The CDR3 sequence is 15 residues long. V lost 4 bases, J lost 2 bases, and 14 bases lay in between. CDR3: CASSSPPGANYGYTF. The CDR3 DNA reads TGTGCCAGCAGTTCCCCCCCAGGGGCCAACTATGGCTACACCTTC.

For this clone: In the same sample, other DNA sequences code for this CDR3. This chain joins TRBV5-1 and TRBJ2-3; 8 positions agree with TRBD1. Germline values: CDR1 SGHRS, CDR2 YFSETQ. V gave up 0 bases and J gave up 2 bases; unmatched junction bases: 2. This CDR3 has 15 amino acids. CDR3 region: CASSLGQGNTDTQYF. In DNA, the CDR3 is TGCGCCAGCAGCTTGGGACAGGGGAACACAGATACGCAGTATTTT.

V and J are TRBV5-6 and TRBJ2-1; 10 bases agree with TRBD1. Germline values: CDR1 SGHDT, CDR2 YYEEEE. The CDR3 contains 16 residues. Trimming took 0 bases from V and 7 from J; bases not matched to a gene: 7. The CDR3 nucleotides read TGTGCCAGCAGCTTGGTTCTTTGGGACAGGGGTAATGAGCAGTTCTTC. Amino acid sequence: CASSLVLWDRGNEQFF.

This sequence joins TRBV29-1 and TRBJ2-5, with 7 bases aligning to TRBD1. TRBJ2-7 matches the DNA end more closely, so the J call is doubtful. The CDR3 consists of 13 residues. Germline V gene data show CDR1 as SQVTM and CDR2 as ANQGSEA. The CDR3 DNA follows: TGCAGCGTGGCCGGGACAGACTTTTACGAGCAGTACTTC. This encodes CSVAGTDFYEQYF.

The chain carries TRBV9 and TRBJ2-5; 7 bases align to TRBD2. Germline values: CDR1 SGDLS, CDR2 YYNGEE. This CDR3 has 15 amino acids. The V segment lost 0 bases and the J segment 3 bases; nucleotides outside the gene matches: 5. Written as DNA, the CDR3 is TGTGCCAGCAGCGTAGTGGGAGGGGCGGAAGAGACCCAGTACTTC. This codes for CASSVVGGAEETQYF.

CDR3 bases: TGCGCCAGCAGCCAAGATGGGGGACAGGGGTATCAGCCCCAGCATTTT. Translated: CASSQDGGQGYQPQHF. The chain links TRBV4-1 to TRBJ1-5, with 10 positions matching TRBD1. Trimming removed 0 bases from V and 5 bases from J; junction bases left unmatched: 4. Germline values: CDR1 MGHRA, CDR2 YSYEKL. CDR3 length: 16 residues.

The chain couples TRBV28 to TRBJ2-7; D is perhaps TRBD1 (6 bases). Deletions cut 5 bases from V and 7 bases from J, with 21 bases between. From germline, CDR1 is MDHEN and CDR2 SYDVKM. The CDR3 has 15 residues. The CDR3 here is CASSAHRVSLGEQYF. The CDR3 DNA follows: TGTGCCAGCAGTGCACACAGGGTATCCTTGGGGGAGCAGTACTTC.

This chain joins TRBV15 and TRBJ1-6; D perhaps matches TRBD1 (5 bases). This CDR3 is built from 15 residues. Trimming removed 0 bases at V and 7 bases at J, with 10 bases between. In germline, CDR1 is LNHNV, CDR2 YYDKDF (reference sequence). The DNA of the CDR3 is TGTGCCACCAGCAGAGATCAGGGTCTGAATTCACCCCTCCACTTT. It is translated as CATSRDQGLNSPLHF.

The V gene is TRBV28, the J gene TRBJ2-4, with D perhaps matching TRBD2 (7 bases). Trimming took 11 bases from V and 4 from J, leaving 15 bases between them. Germline CDR1 is MDHEN and CDR2 is SYDVKM. The CDR3 covers 13 residues. CDR3 region: CAALGGGKNIQYF. CDR3 DNA sequence: TGTGCCGCTCTGGGAGGGGGAAAAAACATTCAGTACTTC.

This chain connects TRBV4-2 to TRBJ1-4, with 9 positions matching TRBD1. Trimming took 1 base from V and 8 from J; bases not matched to a gene: 8. This CDR3 contains 16 residues. In germline, CDR1 is LGHNA, CDR2 YNFKEQ. CDR3 bases: TGTGCCAGCAGCCAAGTAGCCGGGACAGGGAACGAAAAACTGTTTTTT. Translation: CASSQVAGTGNEKLFF.

This clone appeared a single time. The chain has TRBV27 and TRBJ1-1, with 8 bases identical to TRBD1. Germline-derived CDR1 and CDR2 are MNHEY and SMNVEV (reference sequence). The trim removed 6 bases at V and 1 base at J, leaving 4 bases unmatched. The CDR3 has 14 amino acids. The CDR3 DNA reads TGTGCCAGCAGCATGGGGACAGGGAACACTGAAGCTTTCTTT. Translated, it gives CASSMGTGNTEAFF.

This clone was counted a single time. The chain couples TRBV18 to TRBJ2-3, with a tentative D call TRBD2 (5 bases). The CDR3 runs to 15 residues. CDR1 is KGHSH and CDR2 is LQKENI in the germline V gene. Trimming took 3 bases from V and 1 from J, leaving 11 bases between them. CDR3 in DNA: TGTGCCAGCTCACCTTCGGGAAGCCGCACAGATACGCAGTATTTT. Protein sequence: CASSPSGSRTDTQYF.

This rearrangement joins TRBV5-4 to TRBJ2-3, with 12 bases identical to TRBD2. V was clipped by 4 bases and J by 4 bases; unmatched bases: 7. The CDR3 totals 16 residues. Germline assignment: CDR1 SGHNT and CDR2 YYREEE (reference sequence). The CDR3, as DNA: TGTGCCAGCAGCACCCGACTAGCGGGAGTTGCAGATACGCAGTATTTT. Translation: CASSTRLAGVADTQYF.